This T cell receptor beta chain was sequenced for a study of post-analysis software for immune sequencing data. Included in the TCR beta cDNA libraries were unique molecular identifiers. TCRdb reprocessed the PCR reads via MiXCR and lists one record per CDR3 protein. The table has about 430,000 distinct CDR3 sequences, 30% to 45% seen once; the top ten hold roughly 8.2%. Study results and limitations: Controls' normalized Chao1 diversity significantly exceeded that of multiple sclerosis patients. In patients, TRBV5-6, TRBV5-1 and TRBV20-1 belonged to five TRBV segments found more frequently than in controls.

Of note for this clonotype: Its specificity is unknown.

Trimming took 2 bases from V and 4 from J, leaving 6 bases between them. This CDR3 is 11 amino acids long. Per germline, CDR1 DFQATT and CDR2 SNEGSKA (reference sequence). The sequenced sample was blood. This receptor was identified in a girl aged 2-9 years with multiple sclerosis. The genes are TRBV20-1 and TRBJ2-7; D remains ambiguous. CDR3 sequence: CSARSEYEQYF. CDR3 coding DNA: TGCAGTGCTAGATCTGAGTACGAGCAGTACTTC.